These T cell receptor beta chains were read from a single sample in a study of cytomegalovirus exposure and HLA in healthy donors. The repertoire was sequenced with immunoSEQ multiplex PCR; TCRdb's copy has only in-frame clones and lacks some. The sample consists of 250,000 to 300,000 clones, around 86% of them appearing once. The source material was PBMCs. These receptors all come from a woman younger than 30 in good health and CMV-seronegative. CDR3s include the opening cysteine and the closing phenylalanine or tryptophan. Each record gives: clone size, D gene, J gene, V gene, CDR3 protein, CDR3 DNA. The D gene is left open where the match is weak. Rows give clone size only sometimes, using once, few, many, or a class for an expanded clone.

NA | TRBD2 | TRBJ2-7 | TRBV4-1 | CASSLQRGSSYEQYF | TGCGCCAGCAGCCTTCAGCGGGGTAGCTCCTACGAGCAGTACTTC
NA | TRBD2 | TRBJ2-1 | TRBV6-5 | CASSYGGTIYEQFF | TGTGCCAGCAGTTACGGAGGGACTATCTATGAGCAGTTCTTC
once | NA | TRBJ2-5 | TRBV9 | CASRATGQETQYF | TGTGCCAGCAGAGCGACAGGACAAGAGACCCAGTACTTC
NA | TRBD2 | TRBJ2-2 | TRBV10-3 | CAIRPGLAGLSNTGELFF | TGTGCCATCAGACCGGGACTAGCGGGACTATCGAACACCGGGGAGCTGTTTTTT
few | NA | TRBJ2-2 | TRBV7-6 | CASSLLGELFF | TGTGCCAGCAGCTTATTAGGGGAGCTGTTTTTT
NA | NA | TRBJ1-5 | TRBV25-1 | CASSNTGSGNQPQHF | TGTGCCAGCAGTAATACAGGGAGTGGCAATCAGCCCCAGCATTTT
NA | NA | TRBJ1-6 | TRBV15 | CATSRDPPAAGGNSPLHF | TGTGCCACCAGCAGAGATCCCCCCGCGGCCGGGGGTAATTCACCCCTCCACTTT
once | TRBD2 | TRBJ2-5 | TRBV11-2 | CASSPGLAKETQYF | TGTGCCAGCAGCCCCGGACTAGCGAAAGAGACCCAGTACTTC
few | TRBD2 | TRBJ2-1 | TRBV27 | CASSFRLAGDNEQFF | TGTGCCAGCAGTTTTCGACTAGCGGGGGACAATGAGCAGTTCTTC
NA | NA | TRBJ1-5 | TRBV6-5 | CASSSRGRDQPQHF | TGTGCCAGCAGTTCCAGGGGCCGGGATCAGCCCCAGCATTTT
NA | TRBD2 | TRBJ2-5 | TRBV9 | CASSVGLAGVYMYF | TGTGCCAGCAGCGTAGGACTAGCGGGGGTCTACATGTACTTC
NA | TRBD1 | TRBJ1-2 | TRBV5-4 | CASRETTGNYGYTF | TGTGCCAGCAGAGAGACGACAGGGAACTATGGCTACACCTTC
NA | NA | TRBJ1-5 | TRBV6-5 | CASSSQGGGNQPQHF | TGTGCCAGCAGTTCGCAGGGCGGCGGCAATCAGCCCCAGCATTTT
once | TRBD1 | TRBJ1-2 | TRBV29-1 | CSVRVSAGTGHGYTF | TGCAGCGTTAGAGTCAGTGCCGGGACAGGGCATGGCTACACCTTC
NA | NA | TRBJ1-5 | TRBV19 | CASSHQGNQPQHF | TGTGCCAGTAGTCATCAGGGCAATCAGCCCCAGCATTTT
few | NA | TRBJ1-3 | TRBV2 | CASSEWGQGRNTIYF | TGTGCCAGCAGTGAGTGGGGGCAGGGTAGAAACACCATATATTTT
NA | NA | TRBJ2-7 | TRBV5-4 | CASSLTIERDEQYF | TGTGCCAGCAGCTTGACCATCGAGCGGGACGAGCAGTACTTC